Listed below are T cell receptor beta chains from one sample, sequenced in a study of a mutant IDH1 vaccine in newly diagnosed glioma. TCRdb keeps only in-frame clones here, not all; method: immunoSEQ multiplex PCR. The sample shows around 120,000 clones, around four fifths of them seen only once. The antigens these receptors bind are not known. Sequencing used PBMCs, obtained from a glioma patient whose treatment included an IDH1 peptide vaccine. Every receptor here comes from a man aged 35-49 years with glioma. Each CDR3 is given with its conserved first and last residue. A D gene is named only where the DNA matches it firmly. Clone size is not always given. Where it is, it says once, few, many or a class for expanded clones.

J: TRBJ2-7
size: NA
V: TRBV19
D: TRBD1
CDR3: CASSPTGKYEQYF
DNA: TGTGCCAGTAGTCCGACAGGGAAGTACGAGCAGTACTTC

J: TRBJ2-4
size: NA
V: TRBV7-6
D: TRBD1
CDR3: CASSSGQGVQYF
DNA: TGTGCCAGCAGCTCGGGACAGGGGGTTCAGTACTTC

J: TRBJ2-6
size: NA
V: TRBV19
D: NA
CDR3: CASSIHRDFRSGANVLTF
DNA: TGTGCCAGTAGTATCCATCGGGACTTCCGCTCTGGGGCCAACGTCCTGACTTTC

J: TRBJ2-5
size: NA
V: TRBV9
D: NA
CDR3: CASSVDVAETQYF
DNA: TGTGCCAGCAGCGTAGACGTGGCAGAGACCCAGTACTTC

J: TRBJ1-5
size: few
V: TRBV16
D: NA
CDR3: CASSQGDSNQPQHF
DNA: TGTGCCAGCAGCCAAGGGGATAGCAATCAGCCCCAGCATTTT

J: TRBJ1-2
size: NA
V: TRBV25-1
D: NA
CDR3: CASTMDDTF
DNA: TGTGCCAGCACCATGGACGACACCTTC

J: TRBJ1-2
size: NA
V: TRBV7-9
D: NA
CDR3: CASSLGREQTGYGYTF
DNA: TGTGCCAGCAGCTTAGGTCGTGAACAGACCGGCTATGGCTACACCTTC

J: TRBJ2-7
size: once
V: TRBV7-6
D: TRBD1
CDR3: CASSLGTTGTGDYEQYF
DNA: TGTGCCAGCAGCTTAGGGACCACCGGGACAGGCGATTACGAGCAGTACTTC

J: TRBJ2-7
size: NA
V: TRBV12-2
D: NA
CDR3: CASRQNRVISPYEQYF
DNA: TGTGCAAGTCGCCAGAACAGGGTAATATCCCCTTACGAGCAGTACTTC

J: TRBJ1-2
size: NA
V: TRBV19
D: NA
CDR3: CASSKGQNPYGYTF
DNA: TGTGCCAGTAGTAAAGGACAGAACCCCTATGGCTACACCTTC

J: TRBJ2-4
size: NA
V: TRBV19
D: TRBD1
CDR3: CASSFQQGGRNIQYF
DNA: TGTGCCAGTAGTTTCCAACAGGGGGGTAGGAACATTCAGTACTTC